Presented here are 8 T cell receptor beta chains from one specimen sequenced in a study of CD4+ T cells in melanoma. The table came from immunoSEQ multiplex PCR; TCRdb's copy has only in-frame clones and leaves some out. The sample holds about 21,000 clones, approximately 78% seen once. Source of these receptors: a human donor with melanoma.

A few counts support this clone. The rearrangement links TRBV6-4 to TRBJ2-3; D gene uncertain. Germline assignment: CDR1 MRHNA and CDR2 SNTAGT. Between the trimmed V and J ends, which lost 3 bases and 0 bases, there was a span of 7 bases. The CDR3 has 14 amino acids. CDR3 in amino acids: CASSEWASTDTQYF. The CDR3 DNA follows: TGTGCCAGCAGTGAGTGGGCCAGCACAGATACGCAGTATTTT.

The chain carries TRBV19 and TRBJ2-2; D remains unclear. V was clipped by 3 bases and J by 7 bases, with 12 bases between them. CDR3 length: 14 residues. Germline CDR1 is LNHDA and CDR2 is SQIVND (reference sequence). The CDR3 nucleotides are TGTGCCAGTAGTATCGCCCTTAATGTCGGGGAGCTGTTTTTT. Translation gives CASSIALNVGELFF.

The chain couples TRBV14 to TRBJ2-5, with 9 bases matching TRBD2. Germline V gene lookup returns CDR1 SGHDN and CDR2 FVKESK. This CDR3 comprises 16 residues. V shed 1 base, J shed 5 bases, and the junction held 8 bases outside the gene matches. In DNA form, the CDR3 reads TGTGCCAGCAGCCAAGGGCGCGGGGGGGCCTTGGAGACCCAGTACTTC. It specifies CASSQGRGGALETQYF.

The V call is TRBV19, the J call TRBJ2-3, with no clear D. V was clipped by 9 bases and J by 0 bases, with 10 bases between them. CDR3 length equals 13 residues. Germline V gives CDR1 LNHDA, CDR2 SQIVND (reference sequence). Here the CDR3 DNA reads TGTGCCAGCACCACCCCTAGCACAGATACGCAGTATTTT. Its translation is CASTTPSTDTQYF.

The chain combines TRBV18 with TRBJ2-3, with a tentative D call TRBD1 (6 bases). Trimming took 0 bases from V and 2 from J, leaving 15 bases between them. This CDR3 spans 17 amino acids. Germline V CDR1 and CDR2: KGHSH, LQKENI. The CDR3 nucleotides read TGTGCCAGCTCACCACCCAACAGGGAAATATCCACAGATACGCAGTATTTT. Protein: CASSPPNREISTDTQYF.

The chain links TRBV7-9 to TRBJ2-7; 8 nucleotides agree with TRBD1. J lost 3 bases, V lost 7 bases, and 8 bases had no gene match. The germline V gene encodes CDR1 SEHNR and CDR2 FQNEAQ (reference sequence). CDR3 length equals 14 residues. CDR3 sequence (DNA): TGTGCCAGCACCATGGCAGGGGGCATCTACGAGCAGTACTTC. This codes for CASTMAGGIYEQYF.

The CDR3 DNA reads TGTGCCAGTAACGGGGGAAAAGGCTACGAGCAGTACTTC. Protein: CASNGGKGYEQYF. The chain couples TRBV19 to TRBJ2-7; tentative D call: TRBD2 (6 bases). The CDR3 sequence is 13 residues long. The V and J ends lost 7 bases and 3 bases respectively, with 13 bases between them. CDR1 is LNHDA, CDR2 SQIVND, per germline (reference sequence).

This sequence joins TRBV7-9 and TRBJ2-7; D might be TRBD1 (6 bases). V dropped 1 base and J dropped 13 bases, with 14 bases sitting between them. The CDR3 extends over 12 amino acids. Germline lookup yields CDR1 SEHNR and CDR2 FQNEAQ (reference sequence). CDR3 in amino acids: CASSLESGTLYF. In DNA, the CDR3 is TGTGCCAGCAGCTTAGAATCGGGGACACTATACTTC.